Listed here are 27 T cell receptor beta chains from one sample, sequenced in a study of blood T cells in healthy people across ages. Together with a sample-barcoded 5' primer, a J-beta primer mix was included in a second PCR lasting about 7 to 12 cycles. TCRdb reprocessed the 5' RACE reads with MiXCR, giving one entry per CDR3 protein. Of around 1,000,000 distinct CDR3 sequences in the sample, more than 30% are singletons; the top ten hold approximately 14%. Sequencing was done on a sample of blood. These receptors all stem from a man aged 18 to 30 in good health.

This clonotype came up a few times. J is TRBJ2-1 and V is TRBV3-1, with D maybe TRBD2 (7 bases). The CDR3 spans 16 residues. V was pared by 2 bases and J by 4 bases, with 15 bases between. CDR1 and CDR2 from the germline V gene are LGHDT and YNNKEL (reference sequence). The CDR3 DNA reads as TGTGCCAGCAGCCAATTACGGGGGGCCCGATACAATGAGCAGTTCTTC. Its protein is CASSQLRGARYNEQFF.

The chain employs TRBV12-3 or TRBV12-4 and TRBJ2-1; 7 bases align to TRBD2. This CDR3 spans 15 amino acids. The V gene end was trimmed by 6 bases and the J gene end by 3 bases; junction bases not matched to a gene: 8. Here the CDR3 DNA reads TGTGCCAGCAGCCGTCTTGGGGGGGTCTACAATGAGCAGTTCTTC. Protein product: CASSRLGGVYNEQFF.

On this clonotype: The junction departs from germline at one end; a sequencing error may be responsible. The CDR3, as DNA: TGTGCCAGCATACAGGGGAACACCGGGAAGCTGTTTTTT. Amino acids: CASIQGNTGKLFF. The chain joins TRBV12-3 or TRBV12-4 to TRBJ2-2; 7 nucleotides match TRBD1. This CDR3 is built from 13 residues.

The CDR3 loop is CASRRQDTDTQYF. The CDR3 DNA is TGTGCCAGTCGAAGACAAGACACAGATACGCAGTATTTT. The chain links TRBV6-5 to TRBJ2-3; D is uncertain. This CDR3 is built from 13 residues. The V gene lost 9 bases and the J gene lost 2 bases, with 12 bases spanning the gap. The V gene's germline CDR1 is MNHEY and CDR2 SVGAGI.

This clonotype came up a few times. The CDR3 sequence: CASSSQGARDYGYTF. CDR3 nucleotides: TGTGCCAGCAGCTCACAGGGGGCGCGGGACTATGGCTACACCTTC. The chain joins TRBV9 to TRBJ1-2, with 9 bases identical to TRBD1. Germline-derived CDR1 and CDR2 are SGDLS and YYNGEE. There are 15 residues in the CDR3. V was clipped by 4 bases and J by 3 bases; unmatched bases: 7.

This clonotype came up many times. V usage is TRBV4-1 and J usage is TRBJ1-2; D uncertain. Between the trimmed V and J ends, which lost 0 bases and 10 bases, there was a span of 9 bases. In germline, CDR1 is MGHRA, CDR2 YSYEKL. The CDR3 is 12 amino acids. Written as DNA, the CDR3 is TGCGCCAGCAGCCAAGAACTGTTGGCCTACACCTTC. Amino acid sequence: CASSQELLAYTF.

The rearrangement joins TRBV9 to TRBJ1-5, with 9 positions matching TRBD1. The CDR3 contains 14 residues. Unmatched junction bases numbered 5, after V lost 4 bases and J lost 6 bases. The germline CDR1 and CDR2 sequences are SGDLS and YYNGEE. The CDR3 region is CASSRDRAGQPQHF. The CDR3 DNA is TGTGCCAGCAGCCGGGACAGGGCAGGTCAGCCCCAGCATTTT.

This clonotype was counted only a few times. The genes are TRBV9 and TRBJ2-3; 9 bases match TRBD1. The CDR3 length is 15 residues. The germline V gene has CDR1 SGDLS and CDR2 YYNGEE. Germline trimming cut 6 bases from V and 4 bases from J; bases unmatched to any gene: 9. Here the CDR3 reads CASKTGTGLADTQYF. The CDR3, as DNA: TGTGCCAGCAAAACCGGGACAGGGTTGGCAGATACGCAGTATTTT. The complete variable domain, with remaining parts taken from reference TRBV9 and TRBJ2-3, reads DSGVTQTPKHLITATGQRVTLRCSPRSGDLSVYWYQQSLDQGLQFLIQYYNGEERAKGNILERFSAQQFPDLHSELNLSSLELGDSALYFCASKTGTGLADTQYFGPGTRLTVL.

This clonotype was seen a few times. V is TRBV7-9 and J is TRBJ1-1; D is perhaps TRBD1 (5 bases). The CDR3 extends over 14 amino acids. V was clipped by 3 bases and J by 1 base, with 9 bases between them. The V gene's germline CDR1 is SEHNR and CDR2 FQNEAQ (reference sequence). The CDR3 protein is CASSFFGGNTEAFF. CDR3 in DNA: TGTGCCAGCAGCTTCTTTGGGGGGAACACTGAAGCTTTCTTT.

This clonotype was picked up a small number of times. CDR3 sequence: CSAHRGTGGAVFQGDTQYF. The DNA for the CDR3 is TGCAGTGCTCACCGCGGGACAGGGGGCGCGGTTTTTCAGGGAGATACGCAGTATTTT. V usage is TRBV20-1 and J usage is TRBJ2-3; 12 nucleotides align to TRBD1. J lost 5 bases, V lost 5 bases, and 20 bases had no gene match. The CDR3 has 19 amino acids. Looked up from germline, CDR1 is DFQATT and CDR2 is SNEGSKA (reference sequence).

The chain carries TRBV2 and TRBJ2-4; 9 positions agree with TRBD1. The end of the DNA fits TRBJ2-7 better, so the J call may be wrong. The CDR3 has 15 amino acids. Germline CDR1 and CDR2: SNHLY and FYNNEI. The CDR3 is CASSQLGQGHYEQYF. CDR3 in DNA: TGTGCCAGCTCCCAATTGGGACAGGGTCACTACGAGCAGTACTTC.

On this clonotype: This may be a read error, as it is one base from a much larger clone. V usage is TRBV20-1 and J usage is TRBJ2-7; D not certain. The CDR3 consists of 14 residues. V was shortened by 3 bases and J by 2 bases, with 14 bases between the two germline ends. CDR1 and CDR2 from the germline V gene are DFQATT and SNEGSKA (reference sequence). Written as DNA, the CDR3 is TGCAGTGCTAGCACCCGCAGAAATACCTACGAGCAGTACTTC. Translated: CSASTRRNTYEQYF.

This clonotype has just a few counts. The chain uses TRBV20-1 and TRBJ1-5; D unclear. This CDR3 has 13 amino acids. In germline, CDR1 is DFQATT, CDR2 SNEGSKA (reference sequence). V was cut by 0 bases and J by 5 bases, with 8 bases left in between. The CDR3 region has the DNA TGCAGTGCTAGAGAGGGTGGGGATCAGCCCCAGCATTTT. Amino acids: CSAREGGDQPQHF.

The chain is built from TRBV6-5 and TRBJ2-3, with TRBD1 matching 11 bases. The germline V gene encodes CDR1 MNHEY and CDR2 SVGAGI. The CDR3 runs to 16 residues. V shed 4 bases and J 3 bases; nucleotides not matched to a gene: 6. CDR3 region: CASSSRTGGSTDTQYF. CDR3 bases: TGTGCCAGCAGTTCCCGGACAGGGGGCTCTACAGATACGCAGTATTTT.

The rearrangement joins TRBV4-3 to TRBJ2-3; 9 positions agree with TRBD1. Trimming took 1 base from V and 4 from J; bases not matched to a gene: 6. Germline CDR1 LGHNA, CDR2 YSLEER. This CDR3 has 16 amino acids. DNA of the CDR3: TGCGCCAGCAGCCAAGTTGTGGGACAGGGAGCAGATACGCAGTATTTT. It yields the protein CASSQVVGQGADTQYF.

A few counts support this clonotype. The V call is TRBV6-4, the J call TRBJ1-6; D ambiguous. Trimming pared 0 bases from V and 10 bases from J, leaving 7 bases between. This CDR3 is 13 amino acids long. Germline loops: CDR1 MRHNA, CDR2 SNTAGT. CDR3: CASSDSFGSPLHF. DNA of the CDR3: TGTGCCAGCAGTGACTCATTCGGATCACCCCTCCACTTT.

This clonotype was recorded a few times. This rearrangement joins TRBV20-1 to TRBJ2-5; TRBD2 might be the D (5 bases). The end of the DNA aligns better with TRBJ2-7, so the J call may be wrong. Germline-derived CDR1 and CDR2 are DFQATT and SNEGSKA (reference sequence). This CDR3 has 15 amino acids. The CDR3 coding sequence is TGCAGTGCTAGAGACCCAGCGCGGGTAGGATACGAGCAGTACTTC. It specifies CSARDPARVGYEQYF.

The rearrangement joins TRBV28 to TRBJ1-1; D remains ambiguous. This CDR3 spans 15 amino acids. CDR1 MDHEN and CDR2 SYDVKM come from the germline V gene. Trimming cost V 3 bases and J 8 bases, with 19 bases left between them. CDR3 region: CASSFHRAPTTEAFF. The CDR3 bases are TGTGCCAGCAGTTTCCACCGGGCCCCAACCACCGAAGCTTTCTTT.

The V and J genes are TRBV5-1 and TRBJ2-3; TRBD1 matches at 9 bases. The trim removed 6 bases at V and 2 bases at J, leaving 10 bases unmatched. Per germline, CDR1 SGHRS and CDR2 YFSETQ. CDR3 length: 16 residues. CDR3 sequence: CASNDAGTGSTDTQYF. The DNA of the CDR3 is TGCGCCAGCAACGACGCCGGGACAGGGTCCACAGATACGCAGTATTTT. Filled out from reference TRBV5-1 and TRBJ2-3, the complete variable domain reads KAGVTQTPRYLIKTRGQQVTLSCSPISGHRSVSWYQQTPGQGLQFLFEYFSETQRNKGNFPGRFSGRQFSNSRSEMNVSTLELGDSALYLCASNDAGTGSTDTQYFGPGTRLTVL.

This chain connects TRBV28 to TRBJ1-2; maybe TRBD1 (5 bases). Germline V gives CDR1 MDHEN, CDR2 SYDVKM. The germline V and J ends were trimmed by 1 base and 8 bases, with 17 bases remaining between them. The length of the CDR3 is 15 residues. CDR3 sequence: CASSLSARDVKGYTF. The CDR3 nucleotides read TGTGCCAGCAGTTTATCGGCCAGGGACGTCAAAGGCTACACCTTC.

This chain connects TRBV9 to TRBJ1-6, with 7 positions matching TRBD1. CDR1 SGDLS and CDR2 YYNGEE come from the germline V gene. This CDR3 region has 18 residues. The V and J ends lost 4 bases and 4 bases, in that order; junction bases with no gene match: 14. Here the CDR3 reads CASSSPGLGTAYNSPLHF. The CDR3 DNA reads as TGTGCCAGCAGCTCCCCGGGTCTTGGGACAGCGTATAATTCACCCCTCCACTTT.

The chain links TRBV7-3 to TRBJ2-5; a possible D gene is TRBD2 (6 bases). The V end was cut by 5 bases, the J end by 2 bases, with 18 bases between. CDR1 and CDR2 (germline): SGHTA, FQGTGA. The CDR3 runs to 16 residues. CDR3 in amino acids: CASSPFKLRGQETQYF. The CDR3 DNA is TGTGCCAGCAGCCCCTTTAAATTGCGGGGACAAGAGACCCAGTACTTC.

The chain recombines TRBV7-6 with TRBJ2-3, with D possibly matching TRBD2 (6 bases). The CDR3 is 16 residues long. CDR1 and CDR2 (germline): SGHVS, FNYEAQ. Trimming removed 5 bases at V and 4 bases at J, with 19 bases between. The CDR3 nucleotides read TGTGCCAGCAGCCCCAATAGCGGCGGACTCTCAGATACGCAGTATTTT. It is translated as CASSPNSGGLSDTQYF.

CDR3 in amino acids: CASGLGAGGLGEQFF. The CDR3 region has the DNA TGTGCTAGTGGTTTAGGAGCGGGGGGGCTGGGTGAGCAGTTCTTC. The chain carries TRBV12-5 and TRBJ2-1; TRBD2 matches 10 bases. The length of the CDR3 is 15 residues. CDR1 and CDR2 (germline): LGHNT, FRNRAP. The J segment lost 9 bases and the V segment lost 3 bases, leaving 8 bases of the junction unmatched.

This chain joins TRBV4-2 and TRBJ2-1; 7 bases match TRBD1. This CDR3 has 17 amino acids. The V gene end was trimmed by 4 bases and the J gene end by 0 bases; junction bases not matched to a gene: 9. Germline CDR1 reads LGHNA; CDR2 reads YNFKEQ. CDR3: CASSPHPGGSSYNEQFF. CDR3 DNA sequence: TGTGCCAGCAGCCCACACCCAGGGGGTAGCTCCTACAATGAGCAGTTCTTC.

This clonotype was detected many times. The rearrangement joins TRBV5-1 to TRBJ2-3, with D perhaps matching TRBD2 (6 bases). The CDR3 contains 15 residues. Germline lookup yields CDR1 SGHRS and CDR2 YFSETQ. The ends were cut back, 0 bases at V and 3 bases at J, with 11 bases in the middle. DNA of the CDR3: TGCGCCAGCAGCTTGGTTCCGGGGAGGACAGATACGCAGTATTTT. The encoded protein is CASSLVPGRTDTQYF.

The chain employs TRBV2 and TRBJ1-1; a possible D gene is TRBD1 (5 bases). The CDR3 runs 18 residues. Germline CDR1 is SNHLY and CDR2 is FYNNEI. Trimming removed 1 base from V and 3 bases from J, with 21 bases in between. CDR3 region: CASSEDYIIERGDTEAFF. CDR3 nucleotide sequence: TGTGCCAGCAGTGAAGATTACATAATCGAACGAGGGGACACTGAAGCTTTCTTT.